These 16 T cell receptor beta chains share one sample of origin, sequenced in a study of blood T cell repertoires in COVID-19. Repertoires were generated with immunoSEQ multiplex PCR, while TCRdb's copy carries only in-frame clones and drops some. The sample yields over 150,000 clones, approximately 80% seen once. The sequenced sample was peripheral blood. Receptor source: a woman aged 55-69 years with COVID-19, enrolled during active disease.

This clone was counted a single time. The CDR3 DNA is TGCGCCAGCAGCCATATAGCGGGAGCCTACGAGCAGTACTTC. Residues: CASSHIAGAYEQYF. The V gene is TRBV4-1, the J gene TRBJ2-7; 9 positions match TRBD2. The J segment lost 2 bases and the V segment lost 3 bases, leaving 2 bases of the junction unmatched. The germline gives CDR1 MGHRA, CDR2 YSYEKL. The length of the CDR3 is 14 residues.

This clone was seen just once. The chain employs TRBV10-3 and TRBJ1-2; D is uncertain. CDR1 and CDR2 from the germline V gene are ENHRY and SYGVKD. The V end was cut by 3 bases, the J end by 5 bases, with 16 bases between. This CDR3 comprises 15 residues. The CDR3 here is CAISDPLGAGYGYTF. In DNA form, the CDR3 reads TGTGCCATCAGTGACCCACTAGGTGCAGGATATGGCTACACCTTC.

The gene calls are TRBV18 and TRBJ2-2, with 8 bases identical to TRBD1. Germline V gives CDR1 KGHSH, CDR2 LQKENI. The CDR3 is 16 amino acids. The V gene end was trimmed by 3 bases and the J gene end by 0 bases; junction bases not matched to a gene: 3. CDR3 loop: CASSPQGAPNTGELFF. DNA of the CDR3: TGTGCCAGCTCACCGCAGGGGGCGCCGAACACCGGGGAGCTGTTTTTT. Supplemented by reference TRBV18 and TRBJ2-2, the full variable domain reads NAGVMQNPRHLVRRRGQEARLRCSPMKGHSHVYWYRQLPEEGLKFMVYLQKENIIDESGMPKERFSAEFPKEGPSILRIQQVVRGDSAAYFCASSPQGAPNTGELFFGEGSRLTVL.

V and J are TRBV6-6 and TRBJ2-7, with 11 bases aligning to TRBD2. Germline V gives CDR1 MNHNY, CDR2 SVGAGI (reference sequence). The CDR3 covers 14 residues. V was clipped by 5 bases and J by 6 bases; unmatched bases: 6. The chain's CDR3 is CASSTSGSESEQYF. CDR3 nucleotide sequence: TGTGCCAGCAGTACTAGCGGGAGCGAAAGCGAGCAGTACTTC.

V and J are TRBV6-5 and TRBJ2-2; perhaps TRBD1 as D (6 bases). Germline-derived CDR1 and CDR2 are MNHEY and SVGAGI. V lost 4 bases to trimming and J lost 6 bases, with 18 bases between them. The CDR3 loop spans 16 amino acids. The CDR3 sequence is CASSFSRGRIAGELFF. The DNA for the CDR3 is TGTGCCAGCAGTTTCTCCAGGGGAAGAATCGCCGGGGAGCTGTTTTTT.

The chain links TRBV3-1 (or the pseudogene TRBV3-2) to TRBJ1-6; 9 bases align to TRBD1. This CDR3 has 14 amino acids. Germline assignment: CDR1 LGHDT and CDR2 YNNKEL (reference sequence). The J segment lost 7 bases and the V segment lost 7 bases, leaving 5 bases of the junction unmatched. CDR3 region: CASTSTGGNSPLHF. The CDR3 DNA reads as TGTGCCAGCACCTCGACAGGGGGGAATTCACCCCTCCACTTT.

The rearrangement joins TRBV10-2 to TRBJ1-4; 8 bases line up with TRBD1. This CDR3 is built from 15 residues. Per the germline V gene, CDR1 is WSHSY and CDR2 is SAAADI. V lost 8 bases and J lost 8; bases outside the gene matches: 13. Written as DNA, the CDR3 is TGCGCCAGCTGGACAGGGTCCTCGGGTGGGGAAAAACTGTTTTTT. As protein: CASWTGSSGGEKLFF.

V and J are TRBV11-2 and TRBJ2-3; the match to TRBD2 covers 13 bases. The CDR3 runs 16 residues. Per the germline V gene, CDR1 is SGHAT and CDR2 is FQNNGV. Germline trimming cut 5 bases from V and 5 bases from J; bases unmatched to any gene: 7. The CDR3 loop is CASSKGLAGSGDTQYF. The CDR3 DNA reads TGTGCCAGCAGCAAGGGACTAGCGGGATCAGGAGATACGCAGTATTTT.

This chain links TRBV9 with TRBJ1-1; D gene unclear. Between the trimmed V and J ends, which lost 6 bases and 0 bases, there was a span of 15 bases. Germline V gene sequence: CDR1 SGDLS, CDR2 YYNGEE. The CDR3 totals 15 residues. The CDR3 here is CASTQRERMNTEAFF. CDR3 in DNA: TGTGCCAGCACTCAGAGGGAGCGAATGAACACTGAAGCTTTCTTT.

The rearrangement links TRBV11-2 to TRBJ1-1; D is unresolved. Germline lookup yields CDR1 SGHAT and CDR2 FQNNGV. V was trimmed by 4 bases and J by 1 base, leaving 13 bases between them. CDR3 size: 15 residues. The CDR3 sequence is CASSSLGRENTEAFF. The CDR3 region has the DNA TGTGCCAGCAGCTCCTTAGGGAGAGAGAACACTGAAGCTTTCTTT.

The chain couples TRBV18 to TRBJ2-7; TRBD1 agrees at 8 bases. The CDR3 is 14 amino acids. Germline CDR1 reads KGHSH; CDR2 reads LQKENI. The junction had 10 bases not matched to a gene; V was cut back by 6 bases and J by 6 bases. Here the CDR3 reads CASSQDREDSEQYV. CDR3 in DNA: TGTGCCAGCTCCCAGGACAGGGAAGACTCCGAGCAGTACGTC.

The chain employs TRBV6-6 and TRBJ1-5; TRBD1 matches 12 bases. The CDR3 loop spans 17 amino acids. V lost 5 bases, J lost 6 bases, and 11 bases stayed unmatched. Germline lookup yields CDR1 MNHNY and CDR2 SVGAGI (reference sequence). The CDR3 here is CASSPLLGTGGPQPQHF. The CDR3 coding sequence is TGTGCCAGCAGTCCTCTCCTCGGGACAGGGGGCCCTCAGCCCCAGCATTTT.

The CDR3 coding sequence is TGTGCCAGCAGCTTCGGACTAGCGGGAGGGGAAGATACGCAGTATTTT. Protein sequence: CASSFGLAGGEDTQYF. The chain combines TRBV7-8 with TRBJ2-3; 15 bases fit TRBD2. The length of the CDR3 is 16 residues. CDR1 SGHVS and CDR2 FQNEAQ come from the germline V gene. J gave up 5 bases and V 3 bases, and 3 bases lay outside the gene matches.

The chain uses TRBV9 and TRBJ1-4; TRBD1 matches 10 bases. Germline assignment: CDR1 SGDLS and CDR2 YYNGEE. The CDR3 is 14 residues long. V lost 3 bases and J lost 8; bases outside the gene matches: 4. CDR3 loop: CASSAGQGMEKLFF. The CDR3 region has the DNA TGTGCCAGCAGCGCGGGACAGGGGATGGAAAAACTGTTTTTT. The full variable domain, rest sourced from reference TRBV9 and TRBJ1-4, is DSGVTQTPKHLITATGQRVTLRCSPRSGDLSVYWYQQSLDQGLQFLIQYYNGEERAKGNILERFSAQQFPDLHSELNLSSLELGDSALYFCASSAGQGMEKLFFGSGTQLSVL.

The V call is TRBV11-2, the J call TRBJ2-1, with D perhaps TRBD2 (6 bases). CDR1 SGHAT and CDR2 FQNNGV come from the germline V gene. V lost 5 bases and J 5 bases, leaving 19 bases between the germline ends. CDR3 size: 16 residues. CDR3 residues: CASSSSFRDSDNEQFF. CDR3 DNA: TGTGCCAGCAGCAGCAGCTTCCGGGACTCTGACAATGAGCAGTTCTTC.

The V gene is TRBV6-5, the J gene TRBJ2-1; 7 bases align to TRBD2. Losses at the gene ends were 6 bases for V and 0 bases for J; bases not matched to a gene: 5. CDR1 and CDR2 from the germline V gene are MNHEY and SVGAGI. The CDR3 has 15 residues. CDR3 protein: CASSPRTSSYNEQFF. As DNA, the CDR3 is TGTGCCAGCAGCCCGAGGACTAGCTCCTACAATGAGCAGTTCTTC.